The rows below give T cell receptor beta chains drawn from one sample of a study of regulatory T cells in long-lasting Graves disease. MiXCR was run by TCRdb on the multiplex PCR reads, yielding one entry per CDR3 protein. Of hundreds of thousands of distinct CDR3 sequences listed, more than 15% are singletons. These data were also reused for a study on T cells in Graves' hyperthyroidism and ophthalmopathy.

This specimen consisted of peripheral blood mononuclear cells (PBMCs), obtained at new diagnosis, from a patient treated with antithyroid drugs. These receptors were collected from a woman aged 35-60 years with Graves disease. Both conserved end residues are part of each CDR3.

>TRBV9|TRBJ2-3
CASSPSGRTTDTQYF
>TRBV6-1|TRBJ1-6
CASSSNRVQIYNSPLHF
>TRBV6-5|TRBJ2-3
CASSYRDVKDTQYF
>TRBV18|TRBJ2-1
CASSLPTEDNEQFF
>TRBV6-1|TRBJ1-3
CASRGGVGNTIYF
>TRBV6-1|TRBJ2-1
CASSGSAGWLDEQFF
>TRBV20-1|TRBJ1-6
CSARVGEASYNSPLHF
>TRBV20-1|TRBJ1-5
CSARQGKEPQPQHF
>TRBV20-1|TRBJ2-7
CSAIDSKRYEQYF
>TRBV20-1|TRBJ2-7
CSARGGGGGEQYF
>TRBV3-1|TRBJ1-2
CASSQTGQGIYGYTF
>TRBV11-2|TRBJ2-3
CASSGWTSGADTQYF
>TRBV5-1|TRBJ2-2
CASSPGQGANTGELFF